Listed here are 30 T cell receptor beta chains from one sample, sequenced in a study of blood T cell repertoires in COVID-19. The method was immunoSEQ multiplex PCR; TCRdb's version includes in-frame clones alone and lacks a portion of them. Altogether approximately 97,000 clones are present, 80% to 95% being singletons, with the ten largest covering less than 5.5%. Specimen: peripheral blood. Receptors originate from a young man with acute or convalescent COVID-19.

This chain joins TRBV29-1 and TRBJ2-4; D gene unclear. Trimming took off 6 bases at V and 0 bases at J, with 12 bases between the two ends. CDR1 and CDR2 from the germline V gene are SQVTM and ANQGSEA. The CDR3 extends over 14 amino acids. The CDR3 region has the DNA TGCAGCGTCCTCGACACATTAGCCAAAAACATTCAGTACTTC. Amino acid sequence: CSVLDTLAKNIQYF.

The rearrangement joins TRBV7-8 to TRBJ1-3; D ambiguous. V lost 3 bases to trimming and J lost 2 bases, with 5 bases between them. The V gene's germline CDR1 is SGHVS and CDR2 FQNEAQ. The CDR3 has 13 residues. CDR3 DNA sequence: TGTGCCAGCAGCTTGGGCGCTGGAAACACCATATATTTT. Translating gives CASSLGAGNTIYF.

This chain uses TRBV14 with TRBJ2-1; D unresolved. The length of the CDR3 is 16 residues. Germline V gene sequence: CDR1 SGHDN, CDR2 FVKESK. V lost 0 bases and J lost 0, with 9 bases in between. As DNA, the CDR3 is TGTGCCAGCAGCCAAGATCACTCCCTCTCCTACAATGAGCAGTTCTTC. Translated: CASSQDHSLSYNEQFF.

The gene calls are TRBV5-1 and TRBJ2-3; TRBD2 matches at 7 bases. CDR3 length equals 15 residues. Germline CDR1 reads SGHRS; CDR2 reads YFSETQ. V was pared by 1 base and J by 2 bases, with 4 bases of the junction left unmatched. For the CDR3, the DNA is TGCGCCAGCAGCTTGCCTAGCGGAAACACAGATACGCAGTATTTT. Its translation is CASSLPSGNTDTQYF.

The DNA for the CDR3 is TGCGCCAGCAGAGTCGCCGGGGGAGCTGCTGGAAACACCATATATTTT. As protein: CASRVAGGAAGNTIYF. The chain joins TRBV5-1 to TRBJ1-3, with D perhaps matching TRBD1 (5 bases). V was cut by 5 bases and J by 2 bases, with 17 bases left in between. The CDR3 has 16 residues. CDR1 and CDR2 from the germline V gene are SGHRS and YFSETQ.

The genes are TRBV29-1 and TRBJ1-1; 8 bases line up with TRBD1. The CDR3 is made up of 13 amino acids. V gave up 6 bases and J gave up 1 base; unmatched junction bases: 4. Germline values: CDR1 SQVTM, CDR2 ANQGSEA. The CDR3 here is CSVAQGGNTEAFF. The CDR3, as DNA: TGCAGCGTGGCACAGGGGGGGAACACTGAAGCTTTCTTT.

The CDR3 DNA follows: TGTGCCAGCAGCCAAGACTCTAGCGACTACGAGCAGTACTTC. Encoded protein: CASSQDSSDYEQYF. The chain couples TRBV4-2 to TRBJ2-7; a weak D match, TRBD2 (6 bases). Per germline, CDR1 LGHNA and CDR2 YNFKEQ. V was trimmed by 0 bases and J by 3 bases, leaving 9 bases between them. The CDR3 has 14 amino acids.

The gene calls are TRBV6-5 and TRBJ1-1, with D tentatively TRBD1 (5 bases). Germline V gene lookup returns CDR1 MNHEY and CDR2 SVGAGI. Trimming took 6 bases from V and 3 from J, leaving 11 bases between them. This CDR3 has 13 residues. The CDR3 region is CASSAARDTEAFF. The CDR3 DNA is TGTGCCAGCAGCGCCGCCAGGGACACTGAAGCTTTCTTT.

Only one count was recorded for this clone. V and J are TRBV3-1 (or the pseudogene TRBV3-2) and TRBJ1-2, with TRBD1 identical over 8 bases. Trimming took 1 base from V and 0 from J; bases not matched to a gene: 4. There are 16 residues in the CDR3. Germline V CDR1 and CDR2: LGHDT, YNNKEL (reference sequence). In DNA form, the CDR3 reads TGTGCCAGCAGCCAAGCTGGACAGGGTTCTAACTATGGCTACACCTTC. As protein: CASSQAGQGSNYGYTF.

The chain combines TRBV2 with TRBJ1-5, with TRBD1 matching 7 bases. Trimming cost V 3 bases and J 6 bases; bases outside gene matches: 8. Per germline, CDR1 SNHLY and CDR2 FYNNEI. CDR3 length: 15 amino acids. CDR3 nucleotides: TGTGCCAGCAGTGATGCAGTGTCAGGGGGTCAGCCCCAGCATTTT. The encoded protein is CASSDAVSGGQPQHF.

V is TRBV7-2 and J is TRBJ2-7, with 8 bases that match TRBD2. Trimming removed 3 bases from V and 0 bases from J; junction bases left unmatched: 16. The CDR3 has 19 residues. Germline CDR1 and CDR2: SGHTA and FQGNSA. This chain's CDR3 is CASSFPPGRAEIVSYEQYF. In DNA, the CDR3 is TGTGCCAGCAGCTTCCCTCCCGGGAGGGCGGAAATAGTCTCCTACGAGCAGTACTTC.

Only one count was recorded for this clone. V usage is TRBV6-5 and J usage is TRBJ2-7; D is uncertain. This CDR3 has 12 residues. In germline, CDR1 is MNHEY, CDR2 SVGAGI. Trimming removed 6 bases at V and 6 bases at J, with 12 bases between. CDR3 sequence (DNA): TGTGCCAGCAGCCCACCCACGGGCGAGCAGTACTTC. Amino acid sequence: CASSPPTGEQYF.

The chain has TRBV7-2 and TRBJ1-2; D is unclear. V lost 3 bases to trimming and J lost 5 bases, with 10 bases between them. The CDR3 has 13 residues. Germline loops: CDR1 SGHTA, CDR2 FQGNSA. Here the CDR3 reads CASSFAQAYGYTF. CDR3 coding DNA: TGTGCCAGCAGCTTTGCCCAGGCTTATGGCTACACCTTC. Looking up the rest from reference TRBV7-2 and TRBJ1-2 gives the full variable domain: GAGVSQSPSNKVTEKGKDVELRCDPISGHTALYWYRQSLGQGLEFLIYFQGNSAPDKSGLPSDRFSAERTGGSVSTLTIQRTQQEDSAVYLCASSFAQAYGYTFGSGTRLTVV.

This chain uses TRBV9 with TRBJ1-5; D is ambiguous. V lost 2 bases and J lost 9, with 9 bases in between. The CDR3 has 12 amino acids. Germline V gives CDR1 SGDLS, CDR2 YYNGEE. The CDR3: CASSVGGGPQHF. Written as DNA, the CDR3 is TGTGCCAGCAGCGTTGGCGGAGGGCCCCAGCATTTT.

The chain joins TRBV2 to TRBJ2-1; D might be TRBD1 (5 bases). The CDR3 runs 16 residues. CDR1 is SNHLY, CDR2 FYNNEI, per germline. V gave up 3 bases and J gave up 0 bases, with 12 bases separating them. CDR3 bases: TGTGCCAGCAGTGAGTCAGGGTTTAGCTCCTACAATGAGCAGTTCTTC. This gives the protein CASSESGFSSYNEQFF.

The CDR3 bases are TGCAGCGTTGCGAGACAGGCCGGAAATGAAAAACTGTTTTTT. Translating gives CSVARQAGNEKLFF. The rearrangement joins TRBV29-1 to TRBJ1-4; weak D call: TRBD1 (6 bases). In germline, CDR1 is SQVTM, CDR2 ANQGSEA. The CDR3 covers 14 residues. Trimming cost V 4 bases and J 5 bases, with 14 bases left between them.

The chain couples TRBV30 to TRBJ1-2; possibly TRBD1 for D (6 bases). CDR3 length: 13 residues. Germline lookup yields CDR1 GTSNPN and CDR2 SVGIG (reference sequence). V lost 1 base and J lost 5, with 11 bases in between. CDR3 protein: CAWSGGGNYGYTF. Here the CDR3 DNA reads TGTGCCTGGAGTGGGGGGGGCAATTATGGCTACACCTTC. The full variable domain, its missing parts supplied by reference TRBV30 and TRBJ1-2, is SQTIHQWPATLVQPVGSPLSLECTVEGTSNPNLYWYRQAAGRGLQLLFYSVGIGQISSEVPQNLSASRPQDRQFILSSKKLLLSDSGFYLCAWSGGGNYGYTFGSGTRLTVV.

This clone was counted a single time. CDR3 sequence reads: CASSVGLGTDTQYF. As DNA, the CDR3 is TGTGCCAGTAGTGTGGGGCTAGGCACAGATACGCAGTATTTT. The V and J genes are TRBV19 and TRBJ2-3; TRBD1 is a possible D gene (5 bases). The V gene's germline CDR1 is LNHDA and CDR2 SQIVND (reference sequence). This CDR3 has 14 residues. With 5 bases removed from V and 1 base from J, the gap between germline ends came to 10 bases. Full variable domain (outside the CDR3, taken from reference TRBV19 and TRBJ2-3): DGGITQSPKYLFRKEGQNVTLSCEQNLNHDAMYWYRQDPGQGLRLIYYSQIVNDFQKGDIAEGYSVSREKKESFPLTVTSAQKNPTAFYLCASSVGLGTDTQYFGPGTRLTVL.

V usage is TRBV7-6 and J usage is TRBJ2-2; weak D call: TRBD1 (5 bases). Germline V gives CDR1 SGHVS, CDR2 FNYEAQ. Trimming took 3 bases from V and 0 from J, leaving 8 bases between them. The CDR3 consists of 15 residues. This CDR3 reads CASSFDRANTGELFF. In nucleotides, the CDR3 is TGTGCCAGCAGCTTCGACAGAGCGAACACCGGGGAGCTGTTTTTT.

DNA for the CDR3: TGTGCCAGCGGACAGCTACCTATCTGGGTATATGGCTACACCTTC. It yields the protein CASGQLPIWVYGYTF. This chain links TRBV28 with TRBJ1-2; tentatively, D is TRBD1 (6 bases). Germline CDR1 and CDR2: MDHEN and SYDVKM. The ends were cut back, 8 bases at V and 5 bases at J, with 21 bases in the middle. This CDR3 contains 15 residues.

The chain couples TRBV9 to TRBJ1-1; 7 bases agree with TRBD1. Trimming cost V 4 bases and J 0 bases; bases outside gene matches: 12. The CDR3 contains 17 residues. Per the germline V gene, CDR1 is SGDLS and CDR2 is YYNGEE. The CDR3 region is CASSPRDSILMNTEAFF. CDR3 coding DNA: TGTGCCAGCAGCCCACGGGACAGTATCCTTATGAACACTGAAGCTTTCTTT.

The genes are TRBV5-4 and TRBJ1-2; no definite D call. Deletions cut 7 bases from V and 0 bases from J, with 13 bases between. The germline V gene encodes CDR1 SGHNT and CDR2 YYREEE (reference sequence). This CDR3 is built from 14 residues. CDR3 region: CASSGGIPNYGYTF. For the CDR3, the DNA is TGTGCCAGCTCGGGCGGGATTCCTAACTATGGCTACACCTTC.

This clone came up once. The chain employs TRBV6-5 and TRBJ1-2; 8 bases map to TRBD1. Trimming took 5 bases from V and 6 from J; bases not matched to a gene: 8. The CDR3 consists of 14 residues. Germline assignment: CDR1 MNHEY and CDR2 SVGAGI. For the CDR3, the DNA is TGTGCCAGCAGTCGGCTGACAGGGGTAGATGGCTACACCTTC. Its protein product is CASSRLTGVDGYTF.

The chain couples TRBV6-5 to TRBJ1-2, with D maybe TRBD1 (6 bases). V shed 4 bases and J shed 6 bases, with 18 bases lying between them. The CDR3 spans 15 residues. Germline V gives CDR1 MNHEY, CDR2 SVGAGI. CDR3 sequence: CASSWDKASGNGYTF. The CDR3 DNA follows: TGTGCCAGCAGTTGGGACAAGGCGTCGGGGAATGGCTACACCTTC.

The CDR3 protein is CASSSVDRGVSNQPQHF. The CDR3 nucleotides read TGTGCCAGCAGCTCCGTCGACAGGGGAGTTAGCAATCAGCCCCAGCATTTT. V and J are TRBV7-7 and TRBJ1-5; TRBD1 matches at 8 bases. V lost 4 bases and J lost 0; bases outside the gene matches: 8. There are 17 residues in the CDR3. The germline CDR1 and CDR2 sequences are SSHAT and FNYEAQ (reference sequence). The full variable domain, its missing parts supplied by reference TRBV7-7 and TRBJ1-5, is GAGVSQSPRYKVTKRGQDVTLRCDPISSHATLYWYQQALGQGPEFLTYFNYEAQPDKSGLPSDRFSAERPEGSISTLTIQRTEQRDSAMYRCASSSVDRGVSNQPQHFGDGTRLSIL.

The chain employs TRBV10-3 and TRBJ1-6, with D perhaps TRBD1 (6 bases). V was pared by 0 bases and J by 6 bases, with 18 bases between. The CDR3 has 18 residues. Germline V gene data show CDR1 as ENHRY and CDR2 as SYGVKD. This CDR3 reads CAISESAEPGQINSPLHF. For the CDR3, the DNA is TGTGCCATCAGTGAGTCGGCCGAACCGGGACAAATTAATTCACCCCTCCACTTT.

This rearrangement joins TRBV11-2 to TRBJ1-5, with 8 positions matching TRBD1. The germline gives CDR1 SGHAT, CDR2 FQNNGV. The CDR3 is 15 amino acids. V was clipped by 4 bases and J by 5 bases; unmatched bases: 7. The CDR3 DNA reads as TGTGCCAGCAGCTCCGGAGACAGGGGCCATCAGCCCCAGCATTTT. Residues: CASSSGDRGHQPQHF.

CDR3 DNA: TGTGCCAGCAGCCAAGAGGAACTAGCGGGCTACAATGAGCAGTTCTTC. It encodes CASSQEELAGYNEQFF. This sequence joins TRBV3-1 (or the pseudogene TRBV3-2) and TRBJ2-1; 9 bases are shared with TRBD2. CDR3 length: 16 residues. The J segment lost 3 bases and the V segment lost 0 bases, leaving 3 bases of the junction unmatched. Germline assignment: CDR1 LGHDT and CDR2 YNNKEL (reference sequence).

This rearrangement joins TRBV7-7 to TRBJ1-3; TRBD1 aligns across 8 bases. Germline V gene sequence: CDR1 SSHAT, CDR2 FNYEAQ (reference sequence). With V trimmed by 6 bases and J by 0 bases, 7 bases remained unmatched. This CDR3 has 16 amino acids. The CDR3 is CASRLAGGASGNTIYF. CDR3 DNA: TGTGCCAGCAGGTTGGCAGGGGGCGCCTCTGGAAACACCATATATTTT.

The sample holds one count of this clone. V gene TRBV24-1 combines with J gene TRBJ2-5, with D tentatively TRBD2 (7 bases). This CDR3 is 16 amino acids long. The germline V and J ends were trimmed by 3 bases and 5 bases, with 18 bases remaining between them. Germline values: CDR1 KGHDR, CDR2 SFDVKD. CDR3 sequence reads: CATSDPAEQGGETQYF. The CDR3 bases are TGTGCCACCAGTGATCCTGCCGAACAGGGAGGGGAGACCCAGTACTTC.